The present T cell receptor beta chain was sequenced within a study of T cell changes during pregnancy in multiple sclerosis. Data came from immunoSEQ multiplex PCR; TCRdb stores just in-frame clones and leaves some out. The sample holds roughly 46,000 clones; 94% are singletons and the top ten take less than 5%. The CDR3 spans 17 residues. J was trimmed by 1 base and V by 7 bases; bases with no gene match: 8. Germline V CDR1 and CDR2: SNHLY, FYNNEI. The sequenced sample was CD8+ T cells from peripheral blood mononuclear cells, obtained in the first trimester of pregnancy. The clonotype was recovered from a female donor with multiple sclerosis, enrolled in a pregnancy study. The rearrangement joins TRBV2 to TRBJ2-5, with 14 positions matching TRBD2. CDR3 loop: CASTSTGLAGGQETQYF. The DNA for the CDR3 is TGTGCCAGCACCTCGACTGGACTAGCGGGGGGCCAAGAGACCCAGTACTTC. The full variable domain, with the rest looked up from reference TRBV2 and TRBJ2-5, is EPEVTQTPSHQVTQMGQEVILRCVPISNHLYFYWYRQILGQKVEFLVSFYNNEISEKSEIFDDQFSVERPDGSNFTLKIRSTKLEDSAMYFCASTSTGLAGGQETQYFGPGTRLLVL.